The 26 T cell receptor beta chains reported below all come from one sample, sequenced in a study of blood T cell repertoires in COVID-19. The table came from immunoSEQ multiplex PCR; TCRdb's copy has only in-frame clones and leaves some out. The profile covers 300,000 to 450,000 clones, with roughly 86% appearing a single time and more than 9% taken by the ten largest. The sequenced sample consisted of peripheral blood. The origin of the receptors is a young woman with COVID-19, enrolled during active disease.

The rearrangement uses TRBV6-5 and TRBJ1-4; D not resolved. Trimming shortened V by 10 bases and J by 0 bases, and 9 bases separated the two germline ends. The CDR3 extends over 13 amino acids. Germline lookup yields CDR1 MNHEY and CDR2 SVGAGI. The CDR3 protein is CATVESTNEKLFF. DNA of the CDR3: TGTGCCACCGTAGAGTCAACTAATGAAAAACTGTTTTTT.

This sequence joins TRBV6-2 or TRBV6-3 and TRBJ1-2; 8 nucleotides agree with TRBD1. The V and J ends lost 0 bases and 6 bases, in that order; junction bases with no gene match: 9. The CDR3 is made up of 16 amino acids. The germline gives CDR1 MNHEY, CDR2 SVGEGT. The CDR3 DNA sequence: TGTGCCAGCAGTTACTCCCCAGAGACAGGGGACCATGGCTACACCTTC. Translated, it gives CASSYSPETGDHGYTF.

The chain combines TRBV7-2 with TRBJ1-1; TRBD1 matches at 9 bases. The length of the CDR3 is 15 residues. Germline V lookup: CDR1 SGHTA, CDR2 FQGNSA. J was trimmed by 5 bases and V by 5 bases; bases with no gene match: 9. The CDR3, as DNA: TGTGCCAGCAGCCTATATACAGGGGGCGGTACTGAAGCTTTCTTT. Its protein product is CASSLYTGGGTEAFF.

This clone has a single count. The chain has TRBV5-1 and TRBJ2-1; 10 nucleotides agree with TRBD2. This CDR3 has 16 amino acids. The V gene end was trimmed by 4 bases and the J gene end by 5 bases; junction bases not matched to a gene: 9. Germline V gene sequence: CDR1 SGHRS, CDR2 YFSETQ. CDR3 residues: CASSLSSGSLDNEQFF. The CDR3 DNA follows: TGCGCCAGCAGCCTCTCTAGCGGGAGCTTGGACAATGAGCAGTTCTTC.

This chain uses TRBV7-9 with TRBJ2-7; a weak D match, TRBD1 (5 bases). The CDR3 length is 11 residues. Between the trimmed V and J ends, which lost 11 bases and 3 bases, there was a span of 11 bases. The germline gives CDR1 SEHNR, CDR2 FQNEAQ (reference sequence). The CDR3 spells CAAGRDYEQYF. CDR3 nucleotide sequence: TGTGCCGCAGGCAGGGACTACGAGCAGTACTTC.

Only one count was recorded for this clone. The V call is TRBV25-1, the J call TRBJ2-7; 7 positions agree with TRBD2. The V gene's germline CDR1 is MGHDK and CDR2 SYGVNS. V was pared by 3 bases and J by 5 bases, with 4 bases of the junction left unmatched. CDR3 length equals 13 residues. CDR3 region: CASSETSFHEQYF. For the CDR3, the DNA is TGTGCCAGCAGTGAGACTAGCTTCCACGAGCAGTACTTC.

The CDR3 protein is CASSLRQGLYNEQFF. The CDR3 DNA sequence: TGTGCCAGCAGTCTTAGACAGGGCCTCTACAATGAGCAGTTCTTC. V usage is TRBV28 and J usage is TRBJ2-1; 7 positions agree with TRBD1. CDR1 and CDR2 (germline): MDHEN, SYDVKM. The CDR3 runs to 15 residues. V gave up 5 bases and J gave up 3 bases; unmatched junction bases: 7. The variable domain in full, with the rest retrieved from reference TRBV28 and TRBJ2-1, is DVKVTQSSRYLVKRTGEKVFLECVQDMDHENMFWYRQDPGLGLRLIYFSYDVKMKEKGDIPEGYSVSREKKERFSLILESASTNQTSMYLCASSLRQGLYNEQFFGPGTRLTVL.

The chain joins TRBV7-3 to TRBJ2-3; TRBD1 matches at 8 bases. V was pared by 5 bases and J by 5 bases, with 6 bases of the junction left unmatched. Germline CDR1 is SGHTA and CDR2 is FQGTGA. CDR3 length equals 14 residues. CDR3: CASSPGQGGDTQYF. CDR3 in DNA: TGTGCCAGCAGCCCAGGACAGGGTGGAGATACGCAGTATTTT.

The chain combines TRBV9 with TRBJ2-7; a possible D gene is TRBD2 (6 bases). The germline CDR1 and CDR2 sequences are SGDLS and YYNGEE. This CDR3 comprises 16 residues. V shed 0 bases and J shed 5 bases, with 18 bases lying between them. The CDR3 region is CASSVVVAEASHEQYF. The CDR3 region has the DNA TGTGCCAGCAGCGTAGTGGTAGCGGAGGCCAGCCACGAGCAGTACTTC.

The chain uses TRBV19 and TRBJ2-5; tentative D call: TRBD2 (5 bases). Trimming removed 9 bases at V and 4 bases at J, with 15 bases between. The CDR3 is made up of 13 amino acids. The germline V gene encodes CDR1 LNHDA and CDR2 SQIVND (reference sequence). In DNA, the CDR3 is TGTGCCAGCGCCATGAATCGGGGAGAGACCCAGTACTTC. This encodes CASAMNRGETQYF.

The chain is built from TRBV4-1 and TRBJ2-7; perhaps TRBD2 as D (7 bases). Trimming left V 4 bases short and J 4 bases short, with 17 bases between. Germline V gene lookup returns CDR1 MGHRA and CDR2 YSYEKL. The CDR3 is 15 residues long. The CDR3 nucleotides read TGCGCCAGCAGCCCCTTATTGGGGAGGGGGTACGAGCAGTACTTC. The encoded protein is CASSPLLGRGYEQYF.

This chain connects TRBV12-3 or TRBV12-4 to TRBJ2-7, with unresolved D. The CDR3 loop spans 12 amino acids. The ends were cut back, 1 base at V and 5 bases at J, with 6 bases in the middle. CDR3 region: CASSLGVDEQYF. The CDR3 DNA reads TGTGCCAGCAGTTTAGGAGTCGACGAGCAGTACTTC.

The genes are TRBV7-8 and TRBJ2-7, with D possibly being TRBD2 (6 bases). The germline CDR1 and CDR2 sequences are SGHVS and FQNEAQ. The CDR3 covers 13 residues. Trimming pared 1 base from V and 6 bases from J, leaving 10 bases between. CDR3 region: CASSLVGGSEQYF. The CDR3 DNA is TGTGCCAGCAGCTTAGTGGGAGGCTCCGAGCAGTACTTC.

CDR3 in amino acids: CSVVSPTDRNYGYTF. The CDR3 bases are TGCAGCGTTGTGTCCCCGACAGACCGGAACTATGGCTACACCTTC. The chain carries TRBV29-1 and TRBJ1-2, with D possibly being TRBD1 (5 bases). The V gene's germline CDR1 is SQVTM and CDR2 ANQGSEA. The CDR3 sequence is 15 residues long. V gave up 4 bases and J gave up 2 bases, with 17 bases separating them.

The chain couples TRBV25-1 to TRBJ1-1; TRBD1 is a possible D gene (5 bases). Germline V gene sequence: CDR1 MGHDK, CDR2 SYGVNS. This CDR3 has 14 residues. Deletions cut 1 base from V and 5 bases from J, with 11 bases between. CDR3 coding DNA: TGTGCCAGCAGTGAATTAGCGGGGGAAACTGAAGCTTTCTTT. It specifies CASSELAGETEAFF.

This chain uses TRBV2 with TRBJ2-5, with a possible D match to TRBD2 (6 bases). The CDR3 totals 14 residues. The V and J ends lost 6 bases and 3 bases respectively, with 14 bases between them. Germline CDR1 is SNHLY and CDR2 is FYNNEI. This CDR3 reads CASRDYPAEETQYF. As DNA, the CDR3 is TGTGCCAGCAGGGACTACCCCGCGGAAGAGACCCAGTACTTC.

The chain joins TRBV9 to TRBJ2-7, with D unclear. V lost 4 bases to trimming and J lost 1 base, with 9 bases between them. The CDR3 has 13 amino acids. Germline CDR1 SGDLS, CDR2 YYNGEE. The CDR3 DNA sequence: TGTGCCAGCAGCCGAACTGATTCCTACGAGCAGTACTTC. It codes for CASSRTDSYEQYF.

The V call is TRBV10-3, the J call TRBJ2-2; 7 nucleotides line up with TRBD1. Trimming cost V 8 bases and J 9 bases; bases outside gene matches: 9. Per germline, CDR1 ENHRY and CDR2 SYGVKD. The CDR3 contains 13 residues. The CDR3 nucleotides read TGTGCCATCCGGGACAGCCATGGCCGGGAGCTGTTTTTT. Its translation is CAIRDSHGRELFF.

The gene calls are TRBV27 and TRBJ1-2; the D gene is possibly TRBD1 (5 bases). Trimming stripped 0 bases from V and 7 bases from J, with 9 bases between. Germline CDR1 is MNHEY and CDR2 is SMNVEV (reference sequence). The CDR3 contains 13 residues. For the CDR3, the DNA is TGTGCCAGCAGTTTATCTTCTGGGGCTGGCTACACCTTC. It codes for CASSLSSGAGYTF.

In its sample, this clone was seen a few times. The chain employs TRBV25-1 and TRBJ1-2; possible D gene TRBD1, 5 bases. Germline V gene lookup returns CDR1 MGHDK and CDR2 SYGVNS. V was clipped by 1 base and J by 5 bases, with 11 bases between them. The CDR3 length is 14 residues. CDR3 nucleotide sequence: TGTGCCAGCAGTGAATGGGGGGGAGTGTATGGCTACACCTTC. Amino acid sequence: CASSEWGGVYGYTF.

The chain joins TRBV5-4 to TRBJ1-1; D is ambiguous. The CDR3 is 13 residues long. Germline loops: CDR1 SGHNT, CDR2 YYREEE (reference sequence). Trimming stripped 7 bases from V and 0 bases from J, with 10 bases between. CDR3 bases: TGTGCCAGCCGGGGTCTTATGAACACTGAAGCTTTCTTT. Residues: CASRGLMNTEAFF.

V usage is TRBV24-1 and J usage is TRBJ2-5, with 8 bases lining up with TRBD1. Unmatched junction bases numbered 10, after V lost 9 bases and J lost 5 bases. This CDR3 is 14 amino acids long. Germline V gene lookup returns CDR1 KGHDR and CDR2 SFDVKD. The CDR3 loop reads CATSPPGGSETQYF. The CDR3 coding sequence is TGTGCCACCTCCCCACCAGGGGGCAGCGAGACCCAGTACTTC.

The chain is built from TRBV3-1 (or the pseudogene TRBV3-2) and TRBJ2-2, with 9 bases identical to TRBD2. The CDR3 is made up of 19 amino acids. Germline loops: CDR1 LGHDT, CDR2 YNNKEL (reference sequence). V trimming: 0 bases; J trimming: 5 bases; junction bases outside the gene matches: 13. For the CDR3, the DNA is TGTGCCAGCAGCCAAGATCTAGCGGGGAGGGGCCCCGGGACCGGGGAGCTGTTTTTT. It encodes CASSQDLAGRGPGTGELFF.

The rearrangement uses TRBV2 and TRBJ2-7, with 9 bases lining up with TRBD1. This CDR3 has 14 residues. V was pared by 7 bases and J by 6 bases, with 10 bases of the junction left unmatched. Germline CDR1 and CDR2: SNHLY and FYNNEI. CDR3 sequence: CASMVRTGEGEQYF. In nucleotides, the CDR3 is TGTGCCAGCATGGTTCGGACAGGGGAGGGCGAGCAGTACTTC.

In DNA, the CDR3 is TGTGCCTGGACCGTTGGGGGGATCGGTTTGGGCGAGCAGTACTTC. As protein: CAWTVGGIGLGEQYF. This chain joins TRBV30 and TRBJ2-7; tentative D call: TRBD2 (6 bases). The CDR3 covers 15 residues. Germline V gene sequence: CDR1 GTSNPN, CDR2 SVGIG (reference sequence). V lost 4 bases and J lost 6, with 22 bases in between. The variable domain in full, with the rest retrieved from reference TRBV30 and TRBJ2-7, is SQTIHQWPATLVQPVGSPLSLECTVEGTSNPNLYWYRQAAGRGLQLLFYSVGIGQISSEVPQNLSASRPQDRQFILSSKKLLLSDSGFYLCAWTVGGIGLGEQYFGPGTRLTVT.

This clone occurred a few times. The chain recombines TRBV15 with TRBJ1-5; 9 bases are shared with TRBD1. Germline trimming cut 5 bases from V and 2 bases from J; bases unmatched to any gene: 4. Looked up from germline, CDR1 is LNHNV and CDR2 is YYDKDF (reference sequence). The length of the CDR3 is 15 residues. The CDR3 DNA is TGTGCCACCAGCGACCGACAGGGGGGCAATCAGCCCCAGCATTTT. Its translation: CATSDRQGGNQPQHF.